The rows below give T cell receptor beta chains drawn from one sample of a study of regulatory T cells in long-lasting Graves disease. In TCRdb, the multiplex PCR reads were re-called with MiXCR into one record per CDR3 protein. The data hold over 450,000 distinct CDR3 sequences, with around a fifth observed a single time. The source was peripheral blood mononuclear cells (PBMCs), collected when the disease was refractory, from a patient treated with antithyroid drugs. Receptors originate from a female donor with Graves disease. Both conserved end residues are part of each CDR3. The D gene is left open where the match is weak. Size values are once, few and many counts, or a class for expanded clones, and some rows have none.

j_call,v_call,d_call,cdr3_length,clone_size,cdr3_aa,cdr3_nt
TRBJ2-6,TRBV6-2/TRBV6-3,.,16,few,CASSYPMNSGANVLTF,TGTGCCAGCAGTTACCCTATGAACTCTGGGGCCAACGTCCTGACTTTC
TRBJ2-5,TRBV29-1,TRBD2,13,.,CSVPRGGQETQYF,TGCAGCGTTCCGAGGGGAGGGCAAGAGACCCAGTACTTC
TRBJ1-3,TRBV28,.,14,few,CASSLRGFGNTIYF,TGTGCCAGCAGTTTACGGGGGTTTGGAAACACCATATATTTT
TRBJ1-1,TRBV7-3,.,14,many,CASSLLGAHTEAFF,TGTGCCAGCAGCCTCTTAGGGGCACACACTGAAGCTTTCTTT
TRBJ2-2,TRBV20-1,TRBD1,16,few,CSARDGRQGETGELFF,TGCAGTGCTAGAGATGGGAGACAGGGAGAAACCGGGGAGCTGTTTTTT
TRBJ2-5,TRBV9,.,14,many,CASSVDLFWETQYF,TGTGCCAGCAGCGTAGACTTGTTTTGGGAGACCCAGTACTTC
TRBJ1-5,TRBV4-3,.,15,few,CASSPDRGMAHPQHF,TGCGCCAGCAGCCCAGACCGGGGTATGGCCCACCCCCAGCATTTT
TRBJ2-2,TRBV9,.,11,few,CASSVDGELFF,TGTGCCAGCAGCGTTGACGGGGAGCTGTTTTTT
TRBJ2-7,TRBV29-1,.,19,.,CSVAGGTDFEGAVPYEQYF,TGCAGCGTTGCCGGGGGGACAGACTTCGAGGGTGCGGTCCCCTACGAGCAGTACTTC
TRBJ2-3,TRBV7-2,.,16,few,CASSLALSAVRYTQYF,TGTGCCAGCAGCTTAGCGTTGTCGGCAGTCAGGTATACGCAGTATTTT
TRBJ1-1,TRBV13,TRBD1,14,.,CASSPEDRFTEAFF,TGTGCCAGCAGCCCAGAGGACAGGTTCACTGAAGCTTTCTTT
TRBJ1-2,TRBV7-9,.,14,.,CASTHGDPGYGYTF,TGTGCCAGCACCCACGGGGACCCGGGCTATGGCTACACCTTC
TRBJ2-1,TRBV28,TRBD2,17,.,CASSPSLGLAGKDEQFF,TGTGCCAGCAGTCCTAGCCTCGGACTAGCGGGAAAGGATGAGCAGTTCTTC
TRBJ2-3,TRBV6-1,TRBD2,12,few,CATLAGTDTQYF,TGTGCCACCCTAGCGGGCACAGATACGCAGTATTTT
TRBJ2-7,TRBV28,.,14,many,CASSPGLLTYEQYF,TGTGCCAGCAGCCCCGGACTCCTTACCTACGAGCAGTACTTC
TRBJ1-1,TRBV11-2,.,13,few,CASSFPGFTEAFF,TGTGCCAGCAGCTTTCCAGGGTTCACTGAAGCTTTCTTT
TRBJ1-2,TRBV4-1,TRBD1,15,.,CASSHTGQGGYGYTF,TGCGCCAGCAGCCATACCGGACAGGGCGGCTATGGCTACACCTTC
TRBJ1-1,TRBV5-1,TRBD1,13,few,CASSWGTEYEAFF,TGCGCCAGCAGCTGGGGGACAGAGTATGAAGCTTTCTTT
TRBJ1-6,TRBV18,.,14,.,CASSPREGNSPLHF,TGTGCCAGCTCACCACGGGAGGGGAATTCACCCCTCCACTTT
TRBJ1-5,TRBV28,.,14,few,CASSLILSNQPQHF,TGTGCCAGCAGCCTCATTCTTAGCAATCAGCCCCAGCATTTT
TRBJ1-5,TRBV10-3,.,14,few,CAISESPGNQPQHF,TGTGCCATCAGTGAGTCACCAGGCAATCAGCCCCAGCATTTT
TRBJ1-3,TRBV7-8,.,17,.,CASSYQTLRGRRNTIYF,TGTGCCAGCAGCTACCAAACGTTGCGGGGGCGGCGAAACACCATATATTTT
TRBJ2-7,TRBV10-3,.,12,many,CAISGQSYEQYF,TGTGCCATCAGCGGACAGTCCTACGAGCAGTACTTC
TRBJ2-7,TRBV7-2,TRBD1,15,many,CASSTPGQGVYEQYF,TGTGCCAGCAGTACTCCGGGACAGGGGGTTTACGAGCAGTACTTC
TRBJ1-1,TRBV10-3,TRBD1,14,few,CAISDWDRSTEAFF,TGTGCCATCAGTGATTGGGACAGGTCCACTGAAGCTTTCTTT
TRBJ1-6,TRBV28,.,13,many,CASNPQTNSPLHF,TGTGCCAGCAACCCCCAGACTAATTCACCCCTCCACTTT
TRBJ2-7,TRBV7-8,.,16,few,CASSQESTGPSYEQYF,TGTGCCAGCAGCCAAGAATCGACAGGCCCATCCTACGAGCAGTACTTC
TRBJ1-2,TRBV11-2,.,15,many,CASSATGSPTYGYTF,TGTGCCAGCAGCGCGACAGGTTCACCGACCTATGGCTACACCTTC
TRBJ2-2,TRBV15,.,16,few,CATSRVRGAGTGELFF,TGTGCCACCAGCAGAGTTAGGGGAGCGGGCACCGGGGAGCTGTTTTTT
TRBJ1-5,TRBV19,.,13,once,CASRQVAGQPQHF,TGTGCCAGTAGACAGGTGGCAGGTCAGCCCCAGCATTTT
TRBJ2-2,TRBV7-9,TRBD2,18,few,CASSSTSHWTSAVGELFF,TGTGCCAGCAGCTCGACATCGCACTGGACTAGCGCGGTCGGGGAGCTGTTTTTT
TRBJ1-1,TRBV29-1,.,11,few,CSDGVHTEAFF,TGCAGCGATGGGGTCCACACTGAAGCTTTCTTT
TRBJ2-3,TRBV6-2/TRBV6-3,.,15,.,CASSYNAGSTDTQYF,TGTGCCAGCAGTTATAATGCGGGAAGCACAGATACGCAGTATTTT
TRBJ2-6,TRBV28,.,15,many,CASSSPGTGANVLTF,TGTGCCAGCAGTTCCCCAGGGACCGGGGCCAACGTCCTGACTTTC
TRBJ1-3,TRBV7-9,.,15,.,CASSLGSGFGNTIYF,TGTGCCAGCAGCTTAGGGTCAGGGTTTGGAAACACCATATATTTT
TRBJ2-1,TRBV28,.,14,few,CASSSTLRRVEQFF,TGTGCCAGCAGTTCGACACTGCGACGGGTTGAGCAGTTCTTC
TRBJ1-2,TRBV28,.,14,many,CASSARGTNYGYTF,TGTGCCAGCAGTGCCCGGGGGACGAACTATGGCTACACCTTC
TRBJ2-7,TRBV28,TRBD2,14,many,CASSSQRETSEQYF,TGTGCCAGCAGTTCGCAGCGGGAGACGTCCGAGCAGTACTTC
TRBJ2-6,TRBV12-3/TRBV12-4,.,15,.,CAGSPDSSGANVLTF,TGTGCCGGCAGCCCGGACAGCTCTGGGGCCAACGTCCTGACTTTC
TRBJ1-1,TRBV20-1,.,13,many,CSASRPENTEAFF,TGCAGTGCTAGTCGTCCGGAAAACACTGAAGCTTTCTTT
TRBJ2-1,TRBV12-3/TRBV12-4,TRBD2,15,many,CASSSTSGSFNEQFF,TGTGCCAGCAGTTCGACTAGCGGGAGTTTCAATGAGCAGTTCTTC
TRBJ1-5,TRBV11-2,TRBD1,14,many,CASSATGTDQPQHF,TGTGCCAGCAGCGCGACAGGGACAGATCAGCCCCAGCATTTT
TRBJ2-5,TRBV30,.,14,few,CAWSSDSLQETQYF,TGTGCCTGGAGTTCGGACAGTTTACAAGAGACCCAGTACTTC
TRBJ2-5,TRBV5-5,.,12,few,CASSLGDVTQYF,TGTGCCAGCAGTTTGGGAGATGTGACCCAGTACTTC
TRBJ1-2,TRBV19,.,17,.,CASSIDHWGRTNYGYTF,TGTGCCAGTAGTATAGATCACTGGGGACGGACTAACTATGGCTACACCTTC
TRBJ2-1,TRBV19,TRBD1,14,.,CASSVGTGDNEQFF,TGTGCCAGTAGTGTTGGGACAGGGGACAATGAGCAGTTCTTC
TRBJ1-5,TRBV6-1,TRBD1,14,.,CASRQGGSNQPQHF,TGTGCCAGCAGGCAGGGGGGGAGCAATCAGCCCCAGCATTTT
TRBJ2-6,TRBV29-1,.,16,.,CSVGRDSRTGANVLTF,TGCAGCGTTGGGCGGGACAGCAGAACTGGGGCCAACGTCCTGACTTTC
TRBJ2-2,TRBV20-1,TRBD1,14,.,CSATLGQGTGELFF,TGCAGTGCCACCCTGGGACAGGGCACCGGGGAGCTGTTTTTT
TRBJ1-6,TRBV18,.,13,.,CASSPRENSPLHF,TGTGCCAGCTCACCACGCGAGAATTCACCCCTCCACTTT
TRBJ2-2,TRBV3-1,TRBD1,15,.,CASRNRDSYTGELFF,TGTGCCAGCAGAAACCGGGACAGCTACACCGGGGAGCTGTTTTTT
TRBJ1-2,TRBV5-1,.,15,few,CASSPPSGTRYGYTF,TGCGCCAGCAGCCCGCCCTCCGGGACACGCTATGGCTACACCTTC
TRBJ2-1,TRBV7-6,.,15,.,CASSFLPEGNNEQFF,TGTGCCAGCAGCTTTCTCCCGGAGGGGAACAATGAGCAGTTCTTC
TRBJ2-7,TRBV7-6,.,14,few,CASSLGAPPAEQYF,TGTGCCAGCAGCTTGGGGGCGCCGCCTGCCGAGCAGTACTTC